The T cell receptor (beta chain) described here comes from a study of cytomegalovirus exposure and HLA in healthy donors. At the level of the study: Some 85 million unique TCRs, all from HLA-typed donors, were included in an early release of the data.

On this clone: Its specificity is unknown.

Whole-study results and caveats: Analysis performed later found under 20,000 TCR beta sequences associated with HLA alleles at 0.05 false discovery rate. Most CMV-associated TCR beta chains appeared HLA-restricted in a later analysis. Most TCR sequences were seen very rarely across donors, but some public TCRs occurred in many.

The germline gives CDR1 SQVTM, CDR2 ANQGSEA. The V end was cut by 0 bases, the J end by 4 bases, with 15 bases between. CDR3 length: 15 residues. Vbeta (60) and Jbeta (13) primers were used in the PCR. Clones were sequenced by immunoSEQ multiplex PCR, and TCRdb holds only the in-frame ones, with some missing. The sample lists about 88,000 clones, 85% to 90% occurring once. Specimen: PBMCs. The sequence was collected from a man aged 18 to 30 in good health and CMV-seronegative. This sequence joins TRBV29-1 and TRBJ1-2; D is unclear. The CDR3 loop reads CSVEEGGSGIYGYTF. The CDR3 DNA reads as TGCAGCGTTGAAGAAGGAGGGAGTGGGATCTATGGCTACACCTTC.